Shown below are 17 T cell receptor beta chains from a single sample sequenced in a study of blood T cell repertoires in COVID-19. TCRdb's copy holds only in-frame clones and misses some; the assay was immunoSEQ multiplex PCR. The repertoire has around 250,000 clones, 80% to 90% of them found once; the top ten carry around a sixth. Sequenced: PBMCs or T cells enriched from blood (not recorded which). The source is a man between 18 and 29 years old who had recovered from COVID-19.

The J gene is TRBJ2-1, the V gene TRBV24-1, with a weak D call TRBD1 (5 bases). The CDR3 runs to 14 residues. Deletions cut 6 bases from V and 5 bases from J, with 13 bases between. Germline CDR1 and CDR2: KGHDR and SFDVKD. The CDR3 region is CATSTLGVDNEQFF. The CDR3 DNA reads TGTGCCACCAGTACTCTAGGGGTTGACAATGAGCAGTTCTTC.

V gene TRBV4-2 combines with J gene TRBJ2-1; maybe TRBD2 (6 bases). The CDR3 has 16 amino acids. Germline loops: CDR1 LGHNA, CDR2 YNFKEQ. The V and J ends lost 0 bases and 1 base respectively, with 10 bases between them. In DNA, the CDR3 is TGTGCCAGCAGCCAAGAACCGGGACTTTCCTACAATGAGCAGTTCTTC. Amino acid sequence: CASSQEPGLSYNEQFF.

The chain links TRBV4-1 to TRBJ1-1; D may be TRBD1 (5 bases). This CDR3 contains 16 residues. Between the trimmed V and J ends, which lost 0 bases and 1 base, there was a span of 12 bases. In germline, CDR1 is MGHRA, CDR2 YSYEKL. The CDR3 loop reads CASSQDNLQGNTEAFF. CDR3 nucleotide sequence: TGCGCCAGCAGCCAAGATAATCTCCAGGGGAACACTGAAGCTTTCTTT.

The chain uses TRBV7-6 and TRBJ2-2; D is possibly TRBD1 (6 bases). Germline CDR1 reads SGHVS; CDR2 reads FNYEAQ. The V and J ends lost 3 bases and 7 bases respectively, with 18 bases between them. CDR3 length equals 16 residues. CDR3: CASSLILGTKDGELFF. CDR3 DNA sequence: TGTGCCAGCAGCTTGATACTAGGGACAAAAGACGGGGAGCTGTTTTTT.

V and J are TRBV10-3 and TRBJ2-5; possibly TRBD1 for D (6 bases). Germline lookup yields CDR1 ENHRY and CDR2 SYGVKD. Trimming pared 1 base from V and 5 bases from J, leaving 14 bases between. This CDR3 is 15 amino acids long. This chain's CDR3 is CAISEWSADRETQYF. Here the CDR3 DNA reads TGTGCCATCAGTGAGTGGTCGGCCGACAGGGAGACCCAGTACTTC.

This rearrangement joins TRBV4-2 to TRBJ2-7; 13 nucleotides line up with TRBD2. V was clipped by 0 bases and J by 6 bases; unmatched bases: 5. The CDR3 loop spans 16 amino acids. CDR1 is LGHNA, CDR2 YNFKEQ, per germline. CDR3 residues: CASSQDLGLAGLEQYF. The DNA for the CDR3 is TGTGCCAGCAGCCAAGATTTGGGACTAGCGGGGCTCGAGCAGTACTTC.

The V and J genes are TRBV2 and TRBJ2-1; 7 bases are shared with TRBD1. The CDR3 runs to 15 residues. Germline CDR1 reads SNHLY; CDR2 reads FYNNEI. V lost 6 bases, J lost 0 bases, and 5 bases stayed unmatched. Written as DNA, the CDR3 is TGTGCCAGCAGGGGGGACAGTAGCTCCTACAATGAGCAGTTCTTC. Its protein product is CASRGDSSSYNEQFF.

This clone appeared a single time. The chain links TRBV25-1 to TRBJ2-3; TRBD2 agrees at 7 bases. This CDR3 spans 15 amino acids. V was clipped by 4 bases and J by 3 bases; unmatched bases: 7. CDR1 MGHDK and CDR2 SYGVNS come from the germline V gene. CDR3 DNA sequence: TGTGCCAGCAGTGGCGGTGGGGGGGAGACAGATACGCAGTATTTT. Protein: CASSGGGGETDTQYF.

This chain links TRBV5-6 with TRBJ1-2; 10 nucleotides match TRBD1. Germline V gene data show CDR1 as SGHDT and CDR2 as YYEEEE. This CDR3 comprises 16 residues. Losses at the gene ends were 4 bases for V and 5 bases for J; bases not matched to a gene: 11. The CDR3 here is CASSPRGDRGPYGYTF. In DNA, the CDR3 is TGTGCCAGCAGCCCCCGGGGCGACAGGGGGCCTTATGGCTACACCTTC. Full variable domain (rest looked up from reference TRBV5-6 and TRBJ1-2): DAGVTQSPTHLIKTRGQQVTLRCSPKSGHDTVSWYQQALGQGPQFIFQYYEEEERQRGNFPDRFSGHQFPNYSSELNVNALLLGDSALYLCASSPRGDRGPYGYTFGSGTRLTVV.

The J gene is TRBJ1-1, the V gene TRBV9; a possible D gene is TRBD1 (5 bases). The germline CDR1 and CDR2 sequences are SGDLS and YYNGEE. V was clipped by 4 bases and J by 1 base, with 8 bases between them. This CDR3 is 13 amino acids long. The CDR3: CASSLDKNTEAFF. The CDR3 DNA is TGTGCCAGCAGCTTGGACAAGAACACTGAAGCTTTCTTT.

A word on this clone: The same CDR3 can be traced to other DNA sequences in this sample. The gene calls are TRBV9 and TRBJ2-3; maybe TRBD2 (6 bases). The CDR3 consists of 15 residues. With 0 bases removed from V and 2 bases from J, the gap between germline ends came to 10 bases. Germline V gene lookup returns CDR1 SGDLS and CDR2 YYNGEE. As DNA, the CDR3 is TGTGCCAGCAGCGTAGACGGCGGGATCACAGATACGCAGTATTTT. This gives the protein CASSVDGGITDTQYF. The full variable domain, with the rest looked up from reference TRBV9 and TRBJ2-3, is DSGVTQTPKHLITATGQRVTLRCSPRSGDLSVYWYQQSLDQGLQFLIQYYNGEERAKGNILERFSAQQFPDLHSELNLSSLELGDSALYFCASSVDGGITDTQYFGPGTRLTVL.

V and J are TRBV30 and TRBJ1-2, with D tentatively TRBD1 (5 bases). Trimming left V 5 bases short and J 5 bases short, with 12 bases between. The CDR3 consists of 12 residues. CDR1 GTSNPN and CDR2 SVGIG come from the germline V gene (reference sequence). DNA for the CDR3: TGTGCCTGGGCCCGAGACAGTTATGGCTACACCTTC. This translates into CAWARDSYGYTF.

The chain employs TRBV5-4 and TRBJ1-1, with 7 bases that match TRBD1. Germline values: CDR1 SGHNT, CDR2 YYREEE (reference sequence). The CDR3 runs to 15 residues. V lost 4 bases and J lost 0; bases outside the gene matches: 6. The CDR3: CASSIRQGLNTEAFF. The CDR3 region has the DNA TGTGCCAGCAGCATACGACAGGGTCTGAACACTGAAGCTTTCTTT. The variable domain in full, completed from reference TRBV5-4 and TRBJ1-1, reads ETGVTQSPTHLIKTRGQQVTLRCSSQSGHNTVSWYQQALGQGPQFIFQYYREEENGRGNFPPRFSGLQFPNYSSELNVNALELDDSALYLCASSIRQGLNTEAFFGQGTRLTVV.

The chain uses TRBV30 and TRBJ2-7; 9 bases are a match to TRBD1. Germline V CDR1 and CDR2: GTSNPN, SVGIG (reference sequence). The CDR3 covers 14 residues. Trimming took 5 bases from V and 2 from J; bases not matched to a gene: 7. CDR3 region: CAWAPDRGPYEQYF. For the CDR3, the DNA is TGTGCCTGGGCCCCGGACAGGGGACCCTACGAGCAGTACTTC.

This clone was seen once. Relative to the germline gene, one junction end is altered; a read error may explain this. The CDR3, as DNA: TGTGCTAGCAGCTTAGGAGACAGCGAACCCTACAATGAGCAGTTCTTC. This translates into CASSLGDSEPYNEQFF. The chain employs TRBV7-7 and TRBJ2-1, with D maybe TRBD1 (5 bases). CDR1 and CDR2 from the germline V gene are SSHAT and FNYEAQ (reference sequence). The CDR3 has 16 residues.

The CDR3 loop is CASSEAGGDNNEQFF. The CDR3, as DNA: TGTGCCAGCAGTGAGGCGGGAGGGGATAACAATGAGCAGTTCTTC. This rearrangement joins TRBV6-1 to TRBJ2-1; TRBD2 aligns across 9 bases. V trimming: 3 bases; J trimming: 5 bases; junction bases outside the gene matches: 5. This CDR3 region has 15 residues. Germline CDR1 MNHNS, CDR2 SASEGT.

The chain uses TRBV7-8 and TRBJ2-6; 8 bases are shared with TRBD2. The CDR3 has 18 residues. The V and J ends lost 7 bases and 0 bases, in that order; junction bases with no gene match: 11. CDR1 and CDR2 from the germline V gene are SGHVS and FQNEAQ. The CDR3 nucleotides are TGTGCCAGCATCCCGTCGTCGGGAGGGATCTCTGGGGCCAACGTCCTGACTTTC. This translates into CASIPSSGGISGANVLTF.